This T cell receptor beta chain was captured by sequencing in a study of cytomegalovirus exposure and HLA in healthy donors. About the research overall: Prior work identified under 130 million unique TCR beta sequences in some 200 million T cells.

Note on this clone: Its target is unknown.

This CDR3 spans 16 amino acids. Trimming shortened V by 2 bases and J by 7 bases, and 19 bases separated the two germline ends. Germline V gives CDR1 SGHNT, CDR2 YYREEE (reference sequence). Findings of the study overall: Several of the most significant clusters appeared linked to common viral pathogens, based on a later analysis. The study carried out a later analysis of TCR beta sequences. It associated about 15,000 of them with specific HLA alleles at a false discovery rate of 0.05. A missense variant in DCLRE1C was later tied to TCR beta V- and J-gene trimming.

In the PCR, 60 Vbeta and 13 Jbeta primers were used. Clones were sequenced by immunoSEQ multiplex PCR, and TCRdb holds only the in-frame ones, with some missing. The table includes over 200,000 clones, around 85% detected once. The sample comprised PBMCs. This sequence joins TRBV5-4 and TRBJ2-1; possible D gene TRBD1, 6 bases. The receptor was isolated from a human donor in good health. CDR3 sequence (DNA): TGTGCCAGCAGCTTCCCCTTACGGACAGAAAGAAATGAGCAGTTCTTC. It specifies CASSFPLRTERNEQFF.